The 2 T cell receptor beta chains below all came from one sample that was sequenced in a study of T-cell memory formation after mild COVID-19. TCRdb itself ran the 5' RACE reads through MiXCR, one entry per CDR3 protein. The sample yields roughly 250,000 distinct CDR3 sequences, roughly 17% seen once. Source material: PBMCs or a T cell subset sorted from them (not recorded which). These receptors originate from a man aged 18 to 30 who had mild COVID-19 (a few samples of this study predate the infection). Cell type and time point are not known.

This chain joins TRBV7-2 and TRBJ2-2; 8 bases fit TRBD2. The CDR3 is 15 residues long. The junction had 8 bases not matched to a gene; V was cut back by 5 bases and J by 6 bases. Germline CDR1 reads SGHTA; CDR2 reads FQGNSA. CDR3 coding DNA: TGTGCCAGCAGCCCTGAGCCGGGGGGGGCCGGGGAGCTGTTTTTT. It translates to CASSPEPGGAGELFF.

This clonotype was recorded a few times. The genes are TRBV20-1 and TRBJ1-1; D is unresolved. This CDR3 comprises 10 residues. CDR1 and CDR2 (germline): DFQATT, SNEGSKA (reference sequence). Trimming removed 3 bases at V and 8 bases at J, with 7 bases between. The chain's CDR3 is CSASTREAFF. CDR3 DNA: TGCAGTGCTAGCACCAGGGAAGCTTTCTTT.